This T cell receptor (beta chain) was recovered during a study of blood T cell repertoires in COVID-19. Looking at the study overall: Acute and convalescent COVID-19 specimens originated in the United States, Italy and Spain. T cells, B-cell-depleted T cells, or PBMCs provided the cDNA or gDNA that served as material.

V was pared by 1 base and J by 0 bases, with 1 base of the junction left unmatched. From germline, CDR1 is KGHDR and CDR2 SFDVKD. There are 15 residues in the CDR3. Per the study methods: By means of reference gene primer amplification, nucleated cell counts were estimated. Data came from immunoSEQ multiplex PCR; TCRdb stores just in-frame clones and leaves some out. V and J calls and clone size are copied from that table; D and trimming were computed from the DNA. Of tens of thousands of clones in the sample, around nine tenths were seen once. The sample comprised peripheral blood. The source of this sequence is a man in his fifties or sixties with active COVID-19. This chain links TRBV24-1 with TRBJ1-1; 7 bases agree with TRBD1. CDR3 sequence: CATSDFQGVNTEAFF. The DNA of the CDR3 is TGTGCCACCAGTGATTTCCAGGGGGTGAACACTGAAGCTTTCTTT.